The 21 T cell receptor beta chains below all came from one sample that was sequenced in a study of OX40 agonist ivuxolimab in advanced cancers. Profiled with immunoSEQ multiplex PCR; TCRdb holds only in-frame clones, not every one. Of 22,000 or so clones listed, 60% to 85% were seen once; the top ten hold over 15%. Sequencing used CD4+ or CD8+ T cells sorted from blood, obtained in a trial of the OX40 agonist ivuxolimab. These TCRs come from an adult with an advanced solid tumor such as melanoma, head and neck, liver or kidney cancer.

V and J are TRBV7-3 and TRBJ2-1; the D gene is possibly TRBD2 (5 bases). The CDR3 is made up of 14 amino acids. Trimming took off 1 base at V and 9 bases at J, with 13 bases between the two ends. Germline CDR1 and CDR2: SGHTA and FQGTGA. The chain's CDR3 is CASSLIGLRGEQFF. In DNA, the CDR3 is TGTGCCAGCAGCTTAATAGGCCTCCGGGGTGAGCAGTTCTTC.

The chain combines TRBV6-5 with TRBJ2-3; 9 positions match TRBD1. The length of the CDR3 is 16 residues. The J segment lost 3 bases and the V segment lost 0 bases, leaving 4 bases of the junction unmatched. Germline loops: CDR1 MNHEY, CDR2 SVGAGI. The CDR3 here is CASSYSGQGRTDTQYF. CDR3 coding DNA: TGTGCCAGCAGTTACTCAGGACAGGGGCGGACAGATACGCAGTATTTT.

CDR3 sequence reads: CASRSSGYTSTDTQYF. The CDR3 DNA reads TGTGCCAGCAGGTCCAGCGGGTATACTAGCACAGATACGCAGTATTTT. This chain links TRBV27 with TRBJ2-3; weak D call: TRBD2 (6 bases). Germline assignment: CDR1 MNHEY and CDR2 SMNVEV (reference sequence). The CDR3 contains 16 residues. V lost 6 bases to trimming and J lost 0 bases, with 16 bases between them.

To note about this clone: An end of the junction does not agree with germline; a read error may underlie this. This chain uses TRBV7-7 with TRBJ2-1, with 7 bases fitting TRBD2. CDR1 is SSHAT and CDR2 is FNYEAQ in the germline V gene (reference sequence). The CDR3 extends over 15 amino acids. DNA for the CDR3: TGTGCTAGCAGCTTGTCAGGCGGGAGTAACAATGAGCAGTTCTTC. The encoded protein is CASSLSGGSNNEQFF.

This sequence joins TRBV11-3 and TRBJ2-7; 10 bases are a match to TRBD1. The length of the CDR3 is 15 residues. The V segment lost 5 bases and the J segment 6 bases; nucleotides outside the gene matches: 10. The germline gives CDR1 SGHNT, CDR2 YENEEA. The CDR3 DNA reads TGTGCCAGCAGCCCCACTGGACAGGGGGTCGGCGAGCAGTACTTC. Protein: CASSPTGQGVGEQYF. Using reference TRBV11-3 and TRBJ2-7 for the parts outside the CDR3, the full variable domain is EAGVVQSPRYKIIEKKQPVAFWCNPISGHNTLYWYLQNLGQGPELLIRYENEEAVDDSQLPKDRFSAERLKGVDSTLKIQPAELGDSAVYLCASSPTGQGVGEQYFGPGTRLTVT.

The rearrangement links TRBV20-1 to TRBJ2-7; TRBD1 is a possible D gene (5 bases). Germline values: CDR1 DFQATT, CDR2 SNEGSKA (reference sequence). Trimming took off 8 bases at V and 3 bases at J, with 8 bases between the two ends. The CDR3 is 10 amino acids. The CDR3 bases are TGCAGTACAGGTGACTACGAGCAGTACTTC. This translates into CSTGDYEQYF.

CDR3 in DNA: TGTGCCAGCAGTTCTAACTACGAGCAGTACTTC. Amino acid sequence: CASSSNYEQYF. V gene TRBV6-5 combines with J gene TRBJ2-7; D not resolved. Germline values: CDR1 MNHEY, CDR2 SVGAGI. CDR3 length: 11 residues. The V end lost 4 bases, the J end lost 3 bases, and 4 bases lay between the germline ends.

This clone was seen once. A single base is all that separates this from a far larger clone, so a read error is likely. The genes are TRBV11-2 and TRBJ2-5, with TRBD2 identical over 8 bases. The better agreement between TRBJ2-7 and the DNA end casts doubt on the J call. The CDR3 has 14 amino acids. Germline values: CDR1 SGHAT, CDR2 FQNNGV. This CDR3 is CASSLAGGASEQYF. The CDR3 nucleotides are TGTGCCAGCAGCTTAGCGGGGGGGGCCTCCGAGCAGTACTTC.

The chain uses TRBV28 and TRBJ2-3; TRBD1 aligns across 8 bases. V lost 4 bases, J lost 1 base, and 7 bases stayed unmatched. Germline CDR1 reads MDHEN; CDR2 reads SYDVKM. This CDR3 is 16 amino acids long. The DNA for the CDR3 is TGTGCCAGCAGTTCCACGACAGGGGCCGGCACAGATACGCAGTATTTT. Translation gives CASSSTTGAGTDTQYF.

The rearrangement links TRBV20-1 to TRBJ1-2; no reliable D call. V lost 6 bases and J 3 bases, leaving 5 bases between the germline ends. This CDR3 has 10 amino acids. Germline V gene lookup returns CDR1 DFQATT and CDR2 SNEGSKA (reference sequence). The CDR3 DNA reads TGCAGTGCGGGCGACTATGGCTACACCTTC. This sequence encodes CSAGDYGYTF.

By its share, this clone is medium-sized. The chain employs TRBV9 and TRBJ1-3; 8 positions agree with TRBD1. With V trimmed by 3 bases and J by 4 bases, 6 bases remained unmatched. CDR3 length: 15 residues. Germline V gene data show CDR1 as SGDLS and CDR2 as YYNGEE. The CDR3 DNA sequence: TGTGCCAGCAGCGCCCAGGGGGCGGGCGGAAACACCATATATTTT. Protein product: CASSAQGAGGNTIYF.

V usage is TRBV7-6 and J usage is TRBJ2-5; TRBD1 or TRBD2 may be the D gene (5 bases each). V lost 1 base to trimming and J lost 5 bases, with 8 bases between them. Germline-derived CDR1 and CDR2 are SGHVS and FNYEAQ. This CDR3 spans 13 amino acids. CDR3 loop: CASSLVGAETQYF. As DNA, the CDR3 is TGTGCCAGCAGCTTAGTCGGGGCGGAGACCCAGTACTTC. The variable domain in full, completed from reference TRBV7-6 and TRBJ2-5, reads GAGVSQSPRYKVTKRGQDVALRCDPISGHVSLYWYRQALGQGPEFLTYFNYEAQQDKSGLPNDRFSAERPEGSISTLTIQRTEQRDSAMYRCASSLVGAETQYFGPGTRLLVL.

The chain joins TRBV19 to TRBJ2-5; 7 bases align to TRBD2. The CDR3 spans 15 residues. Germline values: CDR1 LNHDA, CDR2 SQIVND (reference sequence). The V segment lost 5 bases and the J segment 6 bases; nucleotides outside the gene matches: 12. In DNA form, the CDR3 reads TGTGCCAGTAGTTTGGATGGGAGGGCGATGCAGACCCAGTACTTC. Amino acid sequence: CASSLDGRAMQTQYF. The variable domain in full, completed from reference TRBV19 and TRBJ2-5, reads DGGITQSPKYLFRKEGQNVTLSCEQNLNHDAMYWYRQDPGQGLRLIYYSQIVNDFQKGDIAEGYSVSREKKESFPLTVTSAQKNPTAFYLCASSLDGRAMQTQYFGPGTRLLVL.

The chain couples TRBV5-1 to TRBJ2-7; D ambiguous. There are 12 residues in the CDR3. The germline CDR1 and CDR2 sequences are SGHRS and YFSETQ. V was cut by 3 bases and J by 5 bases, with 9 bases left in between. The CDR3 sequence: CASSYGFNEQYF. The CDR3 nucleotides read TGCGCCAGCAGCTATGGGTTCAACGAGCAGTACTTC.

The gene calls are TRBV11-3 and TRBJ2-1, with 15 nucleotides matching TRBD2. V was clipped by 1 base and J by 9 bases; unmatched bases: 10. The germline V gene encodes CDR1 SGHNT and CDR2 YENEEA. The CDR3 loop spans 18 amino acids. CDR3 protein: CASSLGTSGGAGAVEQFF. CDR3 sequence (DNA): TGTGCCAGCAGCTTAGGGACTAGCGGGGGGGCCGGTGCTGTTGAGCAGTTCTTC.

The chain carries TRBV2 and TRBJ1-6; TRBD1 matches at 7 bases. Germline V gives CDR1 SNHLY, CDR2 FYNNEI. The CDR3 spans 14 residues. V lost 5 bases, J lost 7 bases, and 5 bases stayed unmatched. The CDR3 reads CASSWTGSNSPLHF. CDR3 nucleotide sequence: TGTGCCAGCAGTTGGACAGGAAGCAATTCACCCCTCCACTTT.

In this sample, this clone turned up a few times. The V gene is TRBV15, the J gene TRBJ2-7; possibly TRBD2 for D (6 bases). V lost 5 bases and J lost 6, with 17 bases in between. This CDR3 has 14 amino acids. Germline values: CDR1 LNHNV, CDR2 YYDKDF (reference sequence). CDR3: CATSLGGSFGEQYF. DNA of the CDR3: TGTGCCACCAGCCTCGGAGGGTCTTTTGGCGAGCAGTACTTC.

This sequence joins TRBV28 and TRBJ2-3; 10 positions match TRBD2. This CDR3 is 15 amino acids long. Per germline, CDR1 MDHEN and CDR2 SYDVKM. The J segment lost 0 bases and the V segment lost 5 bases, leaving 2 bases of the junction unmatched. The CDR3 DNA reads as TGTGCCAGCAGTAGCGGGGGGGAAAGCACAGATACGCAGTATTTT. Amino acids: CASSSGGESTDTQYF.

The chain is built from TRBV19 and TRBJ2-2; TRBD2 matches 9 bases. J gave up 4 bases and V 3 bases, and 6 bases lay outside the gene matches. The CDR3 sequence is 16 residues long. In germline, CDR1 is LNHDA, CDR2 SQIVND (reference sequence). CDR3 DNA sequence: TGTGCCAGTAGTATTTTTAGCGGGGGAGTCACCGGGGAGCTGTTTTTT. This gives the protein CASSIFSGGVTGELFF.

This clone qualifies as medium-sized (0.01 to 0.1%). The chain recombines TRBV6-5 with TRBJ1-1; tentative D call: TRBD1 (5 bases). The CDR3 loop spans 12 amino acids. CDR1 and CDR2 (germline): MNHEY, SVGAGI. V was shortened by 6 bases and J by 5 bases, with 10 bases between the two germline ends. DNA for the CDR3: TGTGCCAGCAGCTACGGGGGGACTGAAGCTTTCTTT. Translated, it gives CASSYGGTEAFF.

The chain couples TRBV6-1 to TRBJ2-7; D is uncertain. Germline CDR1 MNHNS, CDR2 SASEGT. The V end was cut by 1 base, the J end by 5 bases, with 12 bases between. The CDR3 spans 14 residues. The CDR3 DNA follows: TGTGCCAGCAGTGAAGGGAGAATAGTCCACGAGCAGTACTTC. Translating gives CASSEGRIVHEQYF.